These 2 T cell receptor beta chains were sequenced from one sample in a study of blood T cell repertoires in COVID-19. The data were produced by immunoSEQ multiplex PCR, yet TCRdb's version contains in-frame clones alone and is incomplete. The sample consists of about 180,000 clones, over 75% of them appearing once. Sequencing was performed on PBMCs or T cells enriched from blood (not recorded which). The receptors here all came from a woman aged 18-29 years who had recovered from COVID-19.

The rearrangement uses TRBV24-1 and TRBJ1-2, with D possibly being TRBD1 (5 bases). Trimming cost V 9 bases and J 4 bases, with 11 bases left between them. Germline-derived CDR1 and CDR2 are KGHDR and SFDVKD. The CDR3 consists of 12 residues. CDR3 amino acids: CATQTGGYGYTF. In nucleotides, the CDR3 is TGTGCCACCCAAACGGGGGGCTATGGCTACACCTTC.

The CDR3 reads CASSSGDGLNTEAFF. In DNA, the CDR3 is TGTGCCAGCAGTTCAGGGGACGGATTGAACACTGAAGCTTTCTTT. The chain is built from TRBV6-5 and TRBJ1-1; a possible D gene is TRBD1 (6 bases). The germline gives CDR1 MNHEY, CDR2 SVGAGI. V was shortened by 4 bases and J by 0 bases, with 12 bases between the two germline ends. The CDR3 is 15 amino acids.